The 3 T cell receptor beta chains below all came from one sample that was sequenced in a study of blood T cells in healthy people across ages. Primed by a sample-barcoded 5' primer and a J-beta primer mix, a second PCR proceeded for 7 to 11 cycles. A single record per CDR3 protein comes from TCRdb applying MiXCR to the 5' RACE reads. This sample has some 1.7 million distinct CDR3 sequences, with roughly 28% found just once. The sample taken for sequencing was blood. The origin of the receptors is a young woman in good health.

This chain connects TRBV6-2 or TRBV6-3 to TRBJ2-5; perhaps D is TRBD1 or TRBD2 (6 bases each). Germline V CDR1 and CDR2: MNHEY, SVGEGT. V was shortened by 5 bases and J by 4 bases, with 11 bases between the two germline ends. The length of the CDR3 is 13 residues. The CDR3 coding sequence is TGTGCCAGCAGTCGGGAGACAGGAGAGACCCAGTACTTC. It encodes CASSRETGETQYF.

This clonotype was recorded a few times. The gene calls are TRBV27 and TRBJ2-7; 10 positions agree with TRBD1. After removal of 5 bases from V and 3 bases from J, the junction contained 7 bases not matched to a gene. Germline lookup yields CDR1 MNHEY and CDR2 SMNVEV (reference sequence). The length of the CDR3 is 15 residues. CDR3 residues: CASSMRGQGIYEQYF. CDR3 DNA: TGTGCCAGCAGTATGCGGGGACAGGGGATCTACGAGCAGTACTTC.

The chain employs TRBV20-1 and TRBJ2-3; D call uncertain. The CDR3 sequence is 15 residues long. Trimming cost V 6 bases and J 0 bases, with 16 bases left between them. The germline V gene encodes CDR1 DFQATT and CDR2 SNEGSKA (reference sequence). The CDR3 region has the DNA TGCAGTGCCACGGACGTTTTTCCGAGCACAGATACGCAGTATTTT. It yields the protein CSATDVFPSTDTQYF.